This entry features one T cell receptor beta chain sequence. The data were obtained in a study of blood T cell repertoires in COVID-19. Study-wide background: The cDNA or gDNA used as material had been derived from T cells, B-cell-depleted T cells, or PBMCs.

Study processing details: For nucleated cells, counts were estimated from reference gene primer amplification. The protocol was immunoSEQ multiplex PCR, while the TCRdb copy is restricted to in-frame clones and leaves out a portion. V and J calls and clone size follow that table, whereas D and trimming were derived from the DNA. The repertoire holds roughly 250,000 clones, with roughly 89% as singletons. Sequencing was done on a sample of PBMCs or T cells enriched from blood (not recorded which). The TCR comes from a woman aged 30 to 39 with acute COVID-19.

The CDR3 DNA reads as TGTGCCAGCAGCCCCGGCCTCGGGCGGGATGAAAAACTGTTTTTT. Its translation: CASSPGLGRDEKLFF. This rearrangement joins TRBV14 to TRBJ1-4; no reliable D call. The CDR3 has 15 residues. CDR1 is SGHDN and CDR2 is FVKESK in the germline V gene. Trimming removed 4 bases at V and 6 bases at J, with 15 bases between. Variable domain in full (rest from reference TRBV14 and TRBJ1-4): EAGVTQFPSHSVIEKGQTVTLRCDPISGHDNLYWYRRVMGKEIKFLLHFVKESKQDESGMPNNRFLAERTGGTYSTLKVQPAELEDSGVYFCASSPGLGRDEKLFFGSGTQLSVL.